This T cell receptor (beta chain) is drawn from a study of blood T cell repertoires in COVID-19. Study context: Spain, Italy and the United States supplied samples that represented acute and convalescent COVID-19. T cells, B-cell-depleted T cells, or PBMCs supplied cDNA or gDNA.

Clinical history as reported by participants underpinned cohort assignment. Recovered status applied to Cohort 3 donors who had two consecutive negative PCRs. It also applied to those with clearance or with symptom resolution. V lost 3 bases and J lost 1; bases outside the gene matches: 7. The V gene's germline CDR1 is SGHRS and CDR2 YFSETQ. CDR3 length: 16 amino acids. The repertoire was sequenced with immunoSEQ multiplex PCR; TCRdb's copy has only in-frame clones and lacks some. Of about 370,000 clones listed, 80% to 90% are singletons. V gene TRBV5-1 combines with J gene TRBJ1-1, with 9 nucleotides matching TRBD1. The specimen was PBMCs or T cells enriched from blood (not recorded which). This receptor was taken from a man between 18 and 35 years old who had recovered from COVID-19. Here the CDR3 DNA reads TGCGCCAGCAGCTCGGGACAGGGAAGGCCGAACACTGAAGCTTTCTTT. Its translation: CASSSGQGRPNTEAFF.